This T cell receptor (beta chain) is drawn from a study of cytomegalovirus exposure and HLA in healthy donors. CDR1 and CDR2 from the germline V gene are SGHAT and FQNNGV. The CDR3 loop spans 15 amino acids. Losses at the gene ends were 2 bases for V and 2 bases for J; bases not matched to a gene: 5. Vbeta (60) and Jbeta (13) primers were used in the PCR. Data came from immunoSEQ multiplex PCR; TCRdb stores just in-frame clones and leaves some out. The sample has about 59,000 clones, approximately 83% seen once. Source material: PBMCs. The receptor was derived from a human donor in good health. V usage is TRBV11-2 and J usage is TRBJ2-7; TRBD1 matches at 8 bases. The CDR3 protein is CASSLSLQGAYEQYF. The CDR3 DNA reads TGTGCCAGCAGCTTATCATTACAGGGGGCCTACGAGCAGTACTTC. The complete variable domain, with remaining parts taken from reference TRBV11-2 and TRBJ2-7, reads EAGVAQSPRYKIIEKRQSVAFWCNPISGHATLYWYQQILGQGPKLLIQFQNNGVVDDSQLPKDRFSAERLKGVDSTLKIQPAKLEDSAVYLCASSLSLQGAYEQYFGPGTRLTVT.